These T cell receptor beta chains were read from a single sample in a study of T cell responses to AZD1222 COVID-19 vaccine. Measured with immunoSEQ multiplex PCR; TCRdb has only the in-frame clones, and not every one. The repertoire consists of approximately 210,000 clones, with about 89% occurring once and the leading ten covering about 3.5%. Sequencing was performed on peripheral blood, taken 28 days after the second AZD1222 dose. The receptors here all came from an adult who received the AZD1222 COVID-19 vaccine. Both conserved end residues are part of each CDR3. Fields, in order: clone size, V gene, J gene, D gene, CDR3 protein, CDR3 DNA. The D gene is left open where the match is weak. The size field is filled for only some rows; it gives once, few, many or a size class.

abundance: -; v_gene: TRBV28; j_gene: TRBJ2-7; d_gene: TRBD2; CDR3aa: CASRTGLAGAFYEQYF; CDR3nt: TGTGCCAGCAGAACTGGACTAGCGGGAGCTTTCTACGAGCAGTACTTC
abundance: once; v_gene: TRBV7-2; j_gene: TRBJ2-7; d_gene: -; CDR3aa: CASSFGRGNYEQYF; CDR3nt: TGTGCCAGCAGCTTTGGCCGGGGCAACTACGAGCAGTACTTC
abundance: -; v_gene: TRBV5-1; j_gene: TRBJ2-1; d_gene: -; CDR3aa: CASSKDSSNEQFF; CDR3nt: TGCGCCAGCAGCAAGGACAGTAGCAATGAGCAGTTCTTC
abundance: -; v_gene: TRBV5-4; j_gene: TRBJ2-7; d_gene: -; CDR3aa: CASSLTGNSYEQYF; CDR3nt: TGTGCCAGCAGCTTGACGGGCAACTCCTACGAGCAGTACTTC
abundance: -; v_gene: TRBV24-1; j_gene: TRBJ2-7; d_gene: -; CDR3aa: CATSDSGTSTYEQYF; CDR3nt: TGTGCCACCAGTGACTCTGGGACATCAACTTACGAGCAGTACTTC
abundance: -; v_gene: TRBV4-1; j_gene: TRBJ1-2; d_gene: -; CDR3aa: CASSQVRGDYYGYTF; CDR3nt: TGCGCCAGCAGCCAAGTAAGGGGCGACTACTATGGCTACACCTTC
abundance: -; v_gene: TRBV28; j_gene: TRBJ2-2; d_gene: -; CDR3aa: CASSRGQNTGELFF; CDR3nt: TGTGCCAGCAGCCGGGGGCAGAACACCGGGGAGCTGTTTTTT
abundance: -; v_gene: TRBV2; j_gene: TRBJ1-4; d_gene: -; CDR3aa: CASSEQGTEKLFF; CDR3nt: TGTGCCAGCAGTGAACAGGGAACTGAAAAACTGTTTTTT
abundance: -; v_gene: TRBV28; j_gene: TRBJ2-5; d_gene: TRBD1; CDR3aa: CASSSRGQGGKETQYF; CDR3nt: TGTGCCAGCAGTTCCCGGGGACAGGGAGGGAAAGAGACCCAGTACTTC
abundance: once; v_gene: TRBV27; j_gene: TRBJ1-5; d_gene: TRBD1; CDR3aa: CASSADRGSSNQPQHF; CDR3nt: TGTGCCAGCAGTGCTGACAGGGGTTCGAGCAATCAGCCCCAGCATTTT
abundance: -; v_gene: TRBV24-1; j_gene: TRBJ2-1; d_gene: TRBD2; CDR3aa: CATSETERGNNEQFF; CDR3nt: TGTGCCACCAGTGAGACTGAGCGGGGCAACAATGAGCAGTTCTTC
abundance: -; v_gene: TRBV12-3/TRBV12-4; j_gene: TRBJ2-7; d_gene: -; CDR3aa: CASSTDIYEQYF; CDR3nt: TGTGCCAGCAGTACGGACATCTACGAGCAGTACTTC
abundance: -; v_gene: TRBV14; j_gene: TRBJ2-1; d_gene: -; CDR3aa: CASSQKRALDLYEQFF; CDR3nt: TGTGCCAGCAGCCAAAAAAGGGCACTAGATCTATATGAGCAGTTCTTC
abundance: -; v_gene: TRBV28; j_gene: TRBJ1-6; d_gene: -; CDR3aa: CASTPGYSPLHF; CDR3nt: TGTGCCAGCACCCCAGGCTATTCACCCCTCCACTTT
abundance: -; v_gene: TRBV6-2/TRBV6-3; j_gene: TRBJ2-7; d_gene: -; CDR3aa: CASSYRRDGPYEQYF; CDR3nt: TGTGCCAGCAGTTATCGGCGGGATGGACCCTACGAGCAGTACTTC
abundance: -; v_gene: TRBV5-6; j_gene: TRBJ2-5; d_gene: -; CDR3aa: CASSSGAEAQYF; CDR3nt: TGTGCCAGCAGCTCAGGGGCGGAAGCCCAGTACTTC
abundance: once; v_gene: TRBV15; j_gene: TRBJ1-2; d_gene: -; CDR3aa: CATSRAQTGYGYTF; CDR3nt: TGTGCCACCAGCAGAGCTCAGACCGGCTATGGCTACACCTTC
abundance: -; v_gene: TRBV6-5; j_gene: TRBJ2-1; d_gene: -; CDR3aa: CASRRIDEQFF; CDR3nt: TGTGCCAGCAGGAGGATCGATGAGCAGTTCTTC
abundance: -; v_gene: TRBV10-3; j_gene: TRBJ2-3; d_gene: TRBD2; CDR3aa: CAIKASGSTDTQYF; CDR3nt: TGTGCCATCAAGGCTAGCGGTAGCACAGATACGCAGTATTTT
abundance: -; v_gene: TRBV10-1; j_gene: TRBJ2-1; d_gene: TRBD2; CDR3aa: CASSGTSGRPYNEQFF; CDR3nt: TGCGCCAGCAGTGGGACTAGCGGGAGGCCGTACAATGAGCAGTTCTTC
abundance: -; v_gene: TRBV7-2; j_gene: TRBJ2-1; d_gene: TRBD1; CDR3aa: CASSTGTGGEQFF; CDR3nt: TGTGCCAGCAGCACCGGGACAGGGGGGGAGCAGTTCTTC
abundance: -; v_gene: TRBV7-2; j_gene: TRBJ2-1; d_gene: TRBD2; CDR3aa: CASSSTSGSTYNEQFF; CDR3nt: TGTGCCAGCAGCTCGACTAGCGGGTCAACCTACAATGAGCAGTTCTTC
abundance: few; v_gene: TRBV4-3; j_gene: TRBJ1-5; d_gene: TRBD1; CDR3aa: CASSQDLGGSQPQHF; CDR3nt: TGCGCCAGCAGCCAAGATCTAGGGGGCAGTCAGCCCCAGCATTTT
abundance: -; v_gene: TRBV6-1; j_gene: TRBJ2-3; d_gene: -; CDR3aa: CASSELVASTDTQYF; CDR3nt: TGTGCCAGCAGTGAGTTGGTGGCTAGCACAGATACGCAGTATTTT
abundance: -; v_gene: TRBV19; j_gene: TRBJ2-4; d_gene: -; CDR3aa: CASSIYGGNIQYF; CDR3nt: TGTGCCAGTAGTATTTATGGGGGAAACATTCAGTACTTC
abundance: -; v_gene: TRBV5-1; j_gene: TRBJ2-1; d_gene: -; CDR3aa: CASSRGGGNEQFF; CDR3nt: TGCGCCAGCAGCAGGGGTGGGGGCAATGAGCAGTTCTTC